This paragraph covers one T cell receptor beta chain sequence. What it binds is not known. V lost 7 bases to trimming and J lost 1 base, with 14 bases between them. The CDR3 loop spans 14 amino acids. Germline values: CDR1 SNHLY, CDR2 FYNNEI. The record originates from a study of cytomegalovirus exposure and HLA in healthy donors. Across the study: A subsequent analysis stated that the approximately 120 validation repertoires were run on the same platform as the roughly 670 first-cohort repertoires.

The assay was immunoSEQ multiplex PCR, and TCRdb's table has in-frame clones only and misses some. Found here are 150,000 to 200,000 clones, around 92% of them singletons; the top ten hold 10%. Findings of the study overall: The classifier, whose performance was assessed in both the original and validation cohorts, reportedly diagnosed cytomegalovirus status with high specificity and sensitivity. Researchers reported that three CMV-associated chains were confirmed in vitro as CMV antigen-specific.

Sequencing was done on a sample of PBMCs. This clonotype was sampled from a woman aged 18 to 35 in good health and CMV-seropositive. The chain links TRBV2 to TRBJ2-7; tentatively, D is TRBD2 (5 bases). The chain's CDR3 is CASNEDWVSYEQYF. The CDR3 coding sequence is TGTGCCAGCAATGAGGACTGGGTTTCCTACGAGCAGTACTTC.